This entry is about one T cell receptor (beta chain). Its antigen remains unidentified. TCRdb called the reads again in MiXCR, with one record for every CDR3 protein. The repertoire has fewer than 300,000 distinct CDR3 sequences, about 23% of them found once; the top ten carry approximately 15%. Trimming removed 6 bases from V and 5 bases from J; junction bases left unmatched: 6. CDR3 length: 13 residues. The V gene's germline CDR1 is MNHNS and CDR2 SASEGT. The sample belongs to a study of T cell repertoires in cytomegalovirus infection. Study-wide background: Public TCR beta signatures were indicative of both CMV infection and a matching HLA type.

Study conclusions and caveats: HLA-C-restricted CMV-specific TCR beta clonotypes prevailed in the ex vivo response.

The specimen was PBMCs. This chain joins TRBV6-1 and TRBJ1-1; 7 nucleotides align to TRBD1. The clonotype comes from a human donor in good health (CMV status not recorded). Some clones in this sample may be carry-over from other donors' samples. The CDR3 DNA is TGTGCCAGCAGGTTGACAGGGAAGACTGAAGCTTTCTTT. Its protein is CASRLTGKTEAFF.